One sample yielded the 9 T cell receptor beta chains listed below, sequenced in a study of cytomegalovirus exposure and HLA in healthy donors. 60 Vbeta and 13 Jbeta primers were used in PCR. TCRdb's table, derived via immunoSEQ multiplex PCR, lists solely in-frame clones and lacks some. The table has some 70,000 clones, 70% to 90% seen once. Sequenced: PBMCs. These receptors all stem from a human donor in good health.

This chain's CDR3 is CASRSPGLERGTQYF. The CDR3 nucleotides read TGTGCCAGCAGGTCTCCGGGACTCGAAAGGGGGACCCAGTACTTC. The V gene is TRBV2, the J gene TRBJ2-5; D is possibly TRBD2 (6 bases). CDR3 length equals 15 residues. V gave up 6 bases and J gave up 7 bases, with 21 bases separating them. CDR1 is SNHLY and CDR2 is FYNNEI in the germline V gene. The full variable domain, in which reference TRBV2 and TRBJ2-5 provide the parts outside the CDR3, is EPEVTQTPSHQVTQMGQEVILRCVPISNHLYFYWYRQILGQKVEFLVSFYNNEISEKSEIFDDQFSVERPDGSNFTLKIRSTKLEDSAMYFCASRSPGLERGTQYFGPGTRLLVL.

The CDR3 protein is CASSLSGTSGAQYF. The CDR3 DNA sequence: TGCGCCAGCAGCTTATCCGGGACTAGCGGGGCCCAGTACTTC. The chain links TRBV5-1 to TRBJ2-7; 13 bases line up with TRBD2. Unmatched junction bases numbered 6, after V lost 2 bases and J lost 10 bases. The germline V gene has CDR1 SGHRS and CDR2 YFSETQ. This CDR3 region has 14 residues.

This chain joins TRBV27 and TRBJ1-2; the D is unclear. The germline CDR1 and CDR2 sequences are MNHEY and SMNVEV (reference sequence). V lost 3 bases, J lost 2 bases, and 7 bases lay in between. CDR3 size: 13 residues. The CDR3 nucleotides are TGTGCCAGCAGTTTGCTGGGCAACTATGGCTACACCTTC. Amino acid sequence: CASSLLGNYGYTF.

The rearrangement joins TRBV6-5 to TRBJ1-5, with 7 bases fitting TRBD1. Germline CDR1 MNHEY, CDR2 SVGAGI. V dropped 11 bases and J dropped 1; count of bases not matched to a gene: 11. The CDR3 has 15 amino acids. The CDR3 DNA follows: TGTGCCCTCAGCATGGCAGGGGGGAGCAATCAGCCCCAGCATTTT. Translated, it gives CALSMAGGSNQPQHF.

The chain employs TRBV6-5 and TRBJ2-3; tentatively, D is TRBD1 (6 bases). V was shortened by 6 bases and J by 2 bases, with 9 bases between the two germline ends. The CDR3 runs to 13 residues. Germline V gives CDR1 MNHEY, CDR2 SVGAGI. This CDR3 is CASRRDNTDTQYF. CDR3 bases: TGTGCCAGCAGGAGGGACAACACAGATACGCAGTATTTT.

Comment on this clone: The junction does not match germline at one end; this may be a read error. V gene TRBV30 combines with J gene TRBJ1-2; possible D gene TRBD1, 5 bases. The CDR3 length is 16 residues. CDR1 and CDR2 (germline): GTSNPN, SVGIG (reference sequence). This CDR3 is CAWSVSLDSPNYGYPF. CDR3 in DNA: TGTGCCTGGAGTGTGTCCCTAGACAGCCCTAACTATGGCTACCCCTTC.

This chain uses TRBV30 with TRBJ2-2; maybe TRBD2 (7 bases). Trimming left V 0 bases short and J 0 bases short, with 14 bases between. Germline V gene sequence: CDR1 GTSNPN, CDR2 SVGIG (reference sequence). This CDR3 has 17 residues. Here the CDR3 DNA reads TGTGCCTGGAGTGTTGAAATAGGGGGGGCGAACACCGGGGAGCTGTTTTTT. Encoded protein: CAWSVEIGGANTGELFF.

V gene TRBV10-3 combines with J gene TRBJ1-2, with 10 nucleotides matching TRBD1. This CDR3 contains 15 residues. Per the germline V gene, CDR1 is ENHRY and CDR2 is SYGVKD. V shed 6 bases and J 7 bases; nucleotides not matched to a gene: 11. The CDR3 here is CAISVTGGAGSGYTF. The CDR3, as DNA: TGTGCCATCAGCGTGACAGGGGGCGCTGGGTCTGGCTACACCTTC.

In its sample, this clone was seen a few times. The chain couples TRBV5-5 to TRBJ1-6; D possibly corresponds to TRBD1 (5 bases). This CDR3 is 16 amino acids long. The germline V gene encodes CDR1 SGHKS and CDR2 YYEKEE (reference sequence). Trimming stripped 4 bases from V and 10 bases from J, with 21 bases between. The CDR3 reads CASSPVGGEGNSPLHF. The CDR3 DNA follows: TGTGCCAGCAGCCCGGTGGGAGGGGAGGGGAACTCACCCCTCCACTTT.